This TCR beta chain appears in the sequencing data of a study of cytotoxic CD8 clonotypes in ibrutinib-treated CLL. The assay was immunoSEQ multiplex PCR, and TCRdb's table has in-frame clones only and misses some. The sample consists of roughly 29,000 clones, roughly 50% of them appearing once. This clone was detected a few times. The CDR3 is 13 amino acids. V lost 6 bases, J lost 4 bases, and 12 bases lay in between. Germline CDR1 is MNHNS and CDR2 is SASEGT. The chain combines TRBV6-1 with TRBJ1-2; D gene uncertain. The source was PBMCs, collected before ibrutinib treatment. This sequence originates from a human donor with chronic lymphocytic leukemia. The CDR3 DNA sequence: TGTGCCAGCAGCGGTACAAATTTCTATGGCTACACCTTC. Translated: CASSGTNFYGYTF.